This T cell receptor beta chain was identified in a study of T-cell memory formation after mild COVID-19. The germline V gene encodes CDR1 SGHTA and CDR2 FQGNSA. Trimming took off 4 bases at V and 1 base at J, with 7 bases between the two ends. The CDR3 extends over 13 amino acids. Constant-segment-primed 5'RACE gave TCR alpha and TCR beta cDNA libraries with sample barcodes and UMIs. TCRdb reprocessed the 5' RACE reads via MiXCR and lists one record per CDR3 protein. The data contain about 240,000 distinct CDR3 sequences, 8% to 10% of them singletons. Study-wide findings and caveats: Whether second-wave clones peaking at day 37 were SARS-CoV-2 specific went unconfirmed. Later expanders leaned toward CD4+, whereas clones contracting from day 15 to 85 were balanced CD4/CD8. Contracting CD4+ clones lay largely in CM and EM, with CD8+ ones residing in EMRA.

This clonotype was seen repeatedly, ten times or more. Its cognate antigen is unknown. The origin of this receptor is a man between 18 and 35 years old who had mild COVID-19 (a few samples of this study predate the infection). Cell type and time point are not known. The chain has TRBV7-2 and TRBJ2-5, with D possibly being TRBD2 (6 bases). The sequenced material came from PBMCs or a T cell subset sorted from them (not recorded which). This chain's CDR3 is CASSSTSQETQYF. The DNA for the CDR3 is TGTGCCAGCAGCTCGACTAGCCAAGAGACCCAGTACTTC.